This record covers a single T cell receptor beta chain. The antigen remains unidentified. The V gene lost 3 bases and the J gene lost 5 bases, with 13 bases spanning the gap. Germline V gene lookup returns CDR1 SGHTA and CDR2 FQGNSA. This CDR3 has 15 amino acids. This record belongs to a study of T cells in Graves' hyperthyroidism and ophthalmopathy. Study-level points and caveats: The majority of expanded thyroid clonotypes above 0.001 also appeared in blood.

What was amplified from RNA transcripts were TCR beta CDR3 regions. The HTBI primer set drove a first-round RT-PCR of the TCR CDR3. Each CDR3 protein is one row after TCRdb ran MiXCR on the multiplex PCR reads. This table holds 600,000 to 650,000 distinct CDR3 sequences, more than 20% found once. This rearrangement joins TRBV7-2 to TRBJ2-2; possibly TRBD2 for D (5 bases). Source material: blood. This TCR was sampled from a man aged 25 to 40 with Graves' ophthalmopathy. The CDR3 sequence: CASSFRTGGTGELFF. CDR3 DNA sequence: TGTGCCAGCAGCTTCCGGACTGGAGGAACCGGGGAGCTGTTTTTT.